Included here is one T cell receptor beta chain sequence, with context. Its antigen is undetermined. Sequenced by immunoSEQ multiplex PCR; TCRdb stores in-frame clones only, minus some. This table holds tens of thousands of clones, roughly 82% found once. The ends lost 7 bases at V and 3 bases at J; junction bases unmatched: 9. In germline, CDR1 is LGHNT, CDR2 FRNRAP. There are 14 residues in the CDR3. This sample is drawn from a study of OX40 agonist ivuxolimab in advanced cancers. Study-wide results and limits: Patients who responded partially at 0.1-3.0 mg/kg showed clonal expansion ranking among the lowest.

The J gene is TRBJ2-7, the V gene TRBV12-5; 7 bases are a match to TRBD1. The sequence was collected from an adult with an advanced solid tumor such as melanoma, head and neck, liver or kidney cancer. The sample here was CD4+ or CD8+ T cells sorted from blood, taken in a trial of the OX40 agonist ivuxolimab. CDR3 sequence: CASASGTVNYEQYF. CDR3 nucleotides: TGTGCTAGTGCCTCCGGGACAGTAAACTACGAGCAGTACTTC.